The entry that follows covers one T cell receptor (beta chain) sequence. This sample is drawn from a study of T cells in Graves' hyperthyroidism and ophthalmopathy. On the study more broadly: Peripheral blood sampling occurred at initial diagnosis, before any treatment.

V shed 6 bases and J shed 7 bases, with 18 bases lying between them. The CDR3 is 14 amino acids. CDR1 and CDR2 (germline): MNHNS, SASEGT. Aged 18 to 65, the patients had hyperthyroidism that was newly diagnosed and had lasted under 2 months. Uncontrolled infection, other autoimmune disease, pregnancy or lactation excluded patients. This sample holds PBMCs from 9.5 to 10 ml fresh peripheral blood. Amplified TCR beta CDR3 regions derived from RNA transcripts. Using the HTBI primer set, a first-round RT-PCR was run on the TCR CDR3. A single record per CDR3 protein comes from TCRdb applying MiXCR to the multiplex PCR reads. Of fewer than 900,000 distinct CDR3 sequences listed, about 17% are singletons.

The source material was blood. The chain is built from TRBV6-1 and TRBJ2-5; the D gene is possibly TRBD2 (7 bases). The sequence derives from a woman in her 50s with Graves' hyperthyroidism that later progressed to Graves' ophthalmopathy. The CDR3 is CASSPEGGAVTQYF. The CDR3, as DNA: TGTGCCAGCAGCCCCGAAGGGGGGGCAGTGACCCAGTACTTC.